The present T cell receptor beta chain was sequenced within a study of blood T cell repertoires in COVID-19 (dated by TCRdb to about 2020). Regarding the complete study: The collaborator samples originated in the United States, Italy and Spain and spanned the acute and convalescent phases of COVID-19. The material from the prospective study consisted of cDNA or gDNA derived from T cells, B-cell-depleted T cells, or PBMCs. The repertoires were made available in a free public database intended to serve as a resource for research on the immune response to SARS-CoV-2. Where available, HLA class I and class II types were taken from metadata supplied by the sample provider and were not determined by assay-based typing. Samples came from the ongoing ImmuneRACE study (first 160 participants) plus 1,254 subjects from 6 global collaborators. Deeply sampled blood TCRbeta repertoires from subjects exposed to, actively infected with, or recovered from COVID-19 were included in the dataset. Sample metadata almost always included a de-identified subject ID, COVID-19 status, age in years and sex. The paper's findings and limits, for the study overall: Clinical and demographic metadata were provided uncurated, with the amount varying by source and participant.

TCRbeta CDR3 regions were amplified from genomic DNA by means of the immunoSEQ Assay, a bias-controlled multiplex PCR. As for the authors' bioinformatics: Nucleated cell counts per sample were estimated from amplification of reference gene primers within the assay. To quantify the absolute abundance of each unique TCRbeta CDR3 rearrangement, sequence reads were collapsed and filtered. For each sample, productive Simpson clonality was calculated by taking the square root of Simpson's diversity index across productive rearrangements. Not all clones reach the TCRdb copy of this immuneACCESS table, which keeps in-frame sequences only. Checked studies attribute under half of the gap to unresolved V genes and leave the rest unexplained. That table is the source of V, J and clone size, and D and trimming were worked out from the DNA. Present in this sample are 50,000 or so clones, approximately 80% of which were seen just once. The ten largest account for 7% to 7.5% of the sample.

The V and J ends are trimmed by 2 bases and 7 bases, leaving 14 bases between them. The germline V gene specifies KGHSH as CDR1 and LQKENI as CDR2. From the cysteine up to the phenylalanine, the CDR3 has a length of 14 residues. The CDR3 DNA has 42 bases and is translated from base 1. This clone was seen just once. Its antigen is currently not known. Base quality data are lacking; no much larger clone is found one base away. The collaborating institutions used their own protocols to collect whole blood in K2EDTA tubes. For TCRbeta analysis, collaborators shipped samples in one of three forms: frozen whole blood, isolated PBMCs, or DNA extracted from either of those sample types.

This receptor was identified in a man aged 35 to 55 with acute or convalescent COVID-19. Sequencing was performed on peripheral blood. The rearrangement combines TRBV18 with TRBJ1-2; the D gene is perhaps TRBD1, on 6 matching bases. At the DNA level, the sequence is TGTGCCAGCTCACCAGTCCAGGGACACTTTGGCTACACCTTC. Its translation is CASSPVQGHFGYTF.